This is a list of T cell receptor beta chains from one sample in a study of chemoradiotherapy in HPV16-positive cancers. Produced via immunoSEQ multiplex PCR; TCRdb's table is partial and in-frame only. The sample lists 25,000 to 30,000 clones, roughly 82% seen once, with roughly 5.5% in the top ten. Sequenced material: blood, taken from a patient who underwent chemoradiotherapy. The receptors here all came from a human donor with HPV-associated anogenital cancer. Both conserved end residues are part of each CDR3. A D gene is named only where the DNA matches it firmly. Clone size is stated in some rows and not others, as once, few, many or a class when expanded.

j_call clone_size v_call cdr3_length d_call cdr3_aa cdr3_nt
TRBJ1-4 - TRBV19 14 - CASSPGGLDEKLFF TGTGCCAGCTCCCCCGGGGGGCTCGATGAAAAACTGTTTTTT
TRBJ1-5 - TRBV7-2 15 - CASSFYVGVNQPQHF TGTGCCAGCAGCTTCTACGTAGGGGTAAATCAGCCCCAGCATTTT
TRBJ1-4 - TRBV2 14 TRBD1 CASRGQAHNEKLFF TGTGCCAGCAGGGGACAGGCCCATAATGAAAAACTGTTTTTT
TRBJ2-4 - TRBV7-2 17 TRBD2 CASSLVGTSGGKNIQYF TGTGCCAGCAGCTTAGTGGGGACTAGCGGGGGGAAGAACATTCAGTACTTC
TRBJ1-2 - TRBV19 11 - CASRSANGYTF TGTGCCAGTAGGTCGGCGAATGGCTACACCTTC
TRBJ1-5 - TRBV30 14 - CAWGQGKGNQPQHF TGTGCCTGGGGCCAGGGGAAAGGAAATCAGCCCCAGCATTTT
TRBJ1-2 - TRBV10-2 11 - CASSVNGGYTF TGCGCCAGCAGTGTTAACGGTGGCTACACCTTC
TRBJ2-7 - TRBV6-1 14 - CASGGRQLSYEQYF TGTGCCAGCGGAGGAAGGCAGCTCTCCTACGAGCAGTACTTC
TRBJ2-1 - TRBV19 14 - CASSTDRGSNEQFF TGTGCCAGTAGTACGGATAGGGGCTCTAATGAGCAGTTCTTC
TRBJ2-5 - TRBV28 13 - CASSFTGEETQYF TGTGCCAGCAGTTTCACTGGTGAAGAGACCCAGTACTTC
TRBJ2-3 - TRBV5-1 18 TRBD2 CASSPTAGLAGGTDTQYF TGCGCCAGCAGCCCAACCGCGGGACTAGCGGGGGGAACAGATACGCAGTATTTT
TRBJ1-2 - TRBV5-5 16 - CASSLSGARLGYGYTF TGTGCCAGCAGCTTGTCGGGGGCCAGATTGGGCTATGGCTACACCTTC
TRBJ2-5 - TRBV9 15 TRBD2 CASSSGTSGQETQYF TGTGCCAGCAGCTCCGGGACTAGCGGCCAAGAGACCCAGTACTTC
TRBJ1-2 once TRBV15 15 - CATSRVGRANYGYTF TGTGCCACCAGCAGAGTGGGCAGAGCTAACTATGGCTACACCTTC
TRBJ1-1 - TRBV7-8 14 - CASRTGRASSEAFF TGTGCCAGCAGAACGGGACGGGCATCTTCTGAAGCTTTCTTT
TRBJ2-7 - TRBV14 11 - CASSRGVEQYF TGTGCCAGCAGCCGGGGGGTCGAGCAGTACTTC
TRBJ2-5 once TRBV19 14 - CASSDTDRARTQYF TGTGCCAGTAGTGATACGGACCGCGCGCGGACCCAGTACTTC
TRBJ1-4 once TRBV6-1 14 TRBD1 CASARTGGLEKLFF TGTGCCAGCGCCCGGACAGGGGGTTTAGAAAAACTGTTTTTT
TRBJ2-1 - TRBV4-1 14 - CASSQEVRRYEQFF TGCGCCAGCAGCCAAGAAGTTCGGCGCTATGAGCAGTTCTTC
TRBJ2-3 - TRBV27 15 TRBD1 CASTPRQGSTDTQYF TGTGCCAGCACCCCAAGACAGGGATCCACAGATACGCAGTATTTT
TRBJ2-6 - TRBV11-2 14 - CASSLELGANVLTF TGTGCCAGCAGCTTAGAACTCGGGGCCAACGTCCTGACTTTC
TRBJ2-2 - TRBV27 16 - CASSPPDLSTHGELFF TGTGCCAGCAGCCCCCCTGATCTATCGACCCACGGGGAGCTGTTTTTT
TRBJ2-5 - TRBV20-1 11 - CSASGEETQYF TGCAGTGCTAGTGGGGAAGAGACCCAGTACTTC
TRBJ1-6 - TRBV14 20 - CASSQDLLGLGSSYNSPLHF TGTGCCAGCAGCCAAGATCTGCTGGGCCTAGGAAGCTCCTATAATTCACCCCTCCACTTT
TRBJ2-3 - TRBV28 15 TRBD1 CASSSPGQGARRQYF TGTGCCAGCAGCTCTCCGGGACAGGGGGCCCGAAGGCAGTATTTT
TRBJ1-1 - TRBV9 19 - CASSKRGGAGPRVSSEAFF TGTGCCAGCAGCAAACGGGGGGGGGCAGGGCCCCGGGTTTCATCTGAAGCTTTCTTT
TRBJ2-6 - TRBV11-3 17 - CASNGKTPYSGANVLTF TGTGCCAGCAACGGAAAAACTCCGTACTCTGGGGCCAACGTCCTGACTTTC
TRBJ1-4 - TRBV9 17 - CASSVEWGGVPGEKLFF TGTGCCAGCAGCGTAGAATGGGGAGGGGTCCCGGGAGAAAAACTGTTTTTT
TRBJ2-3 - TRBV9 12 - CASSAALDTQYF TGTGCCAGCAGCGCCGCACTAGATACGCAGTATTTT
TRBJ1-1 - TRBV2 17 TRBD1 CASSVEETGASRTEAFF TGTGCCAGCAGTGTCGAAGAAACAGGGGCTTCGAGGACTGAAGCTTTCTTT
TRBJ2-5 - TRBV4-1 17 TRBD2 CASSQAGSGGNTETQYF TGCGCCAGCAGCCAAGCGGGCAGCGGGGGGAACACGGAGACCCAGTACTTC
TRBJ1-2 few TRBV27 15 - CASSLLPGANYGYTF TGTGCCAGCAGTTTATTGCCAGGTGCTAACTATGGCTACACCTTC
TRBJ1-1 - TRBV9 13 - CASSVLSFTEAFF TGTGCCAGCAGCGTTTTGAGTTTCACTGAAGCTTTCTTT
TRBJ2-5 - TRBV29-1 13 TRBD1 CSAQTGGSETQYF TGCAGCGCCCAGACAGGGGGCTCAGAGACCCAGTACTTC
TRBJ2-3 - TRBV12-5 15 TRBD1 CASGHRQGAADTQYF TGTGCTAGTGGTCACCGACAGGGGGCCGCAGATACGCAGTATTTT